Presented here are 19 T cell receptor beta chains from one specimen sequenced in a study of cytomegalovirus exposure and HLA in healthy donors. The PCR used 60 Vbeta and 13 Jbeta primers. The repertoire was sequenced with immunoSEQ multiplex PCR; TCRdb's copy has only in-frame clones and lacks some. The sample shows 150,000 to 180,000 clones, about 80% of them seen only once. Specimen: PBMCs. The receptors shown here come from a woman aged 45-65 years in good health and CMV-seropositive.

A note on this clone: Additional DNA sequences in this sample encode the identical CDR3. This rearrangement joins TRBV11-2 to TRBJ1-1, with D possibly matching TRBD1 (5 bases). The CDR3 has 13 residues. Germline loops: CDR1 SGHAT, CDR2 FQNNGV. The V end was cut by 6 bases, the J end by 1 base, with 9 bases between. CDR3 in amino acids: CASSLTANTEAFF. The CDR3 bases are TGTGCCAGCAGTTTGACAGCGAACACTGAAGCTTTCTTT.

This chain joins TRBV5-1 and TRBJ2-2; perhaps TRBD1 as D (5 bases). CDR1 and CDR2 (germline): SGHRS, YFSETQ. The CDR3 totals 13 residues. The V and J ends lost 4 bases and 2 bases respectively, with 6 bases between them. The CDR3 region is CASSRGNTGELFF. The CDR3 region has the DNA TGCGCCAGCAGCAGGGGTAACACCGGGGAGCTGTTTTTT.

V gene TRBV7-9 combines with J gene TRBJ2-7; D is unclear. CDR3 length: 11 residues. V dropped 7 bases and J dropped 0 bases, with 4 bases sitting between them. Germline CDR1 is SEHNR and CDR2 is FQNEAQ (reference sequence). DNA of the CDR3: TGTGCCAGCACGAGCTCCTACGAGCAGTACTTC. Protein product: CASTSSYEQYF.

This rearrangement joins TRBV18 to TRBJ2-2, with D perhaps TRBD2 (5 bases). The CDR3 is made up of 17 amino acids. CDR1 KGHSH and CDR2 LQKENI come from the germline V gene. The ends were cut back, 1 base at V and 0 bases at J, with 12 bases in the middle. The CDR3 loop is CASSPQGAVANTGELFF. In nucleotides, the CDR3 is TGTGCCAGCTCACCACAGGGAGCGGTCGCGAACACCGGGGAGCTGTTTTTT.

The V call is TRBV7-6, the J call TRBJ1-1; D not resolved. The CDR3 spans 13 residues. In germline, CDR1 is SGHVS, CDR2 FNYEAQ. V gave up 0 bases and J gave up 3 bases, with 5 bases separating them. The CDR3 sequence is CASSLARYTEAFF. The CDR3 region has the DNA TGTGCCAGCAGCTTAGCCCGTTACACTGAAGCTTTCTTT. Complete variable domain (other parts from reference TRBV7-6 and TRBJ1-1): GAGVSQSPRYKVTKRGQDVALRCDPISGHVSLYWYRQALGQGPEFLTYFNYEAQQDKSGLPNDRFSAERPEGSISTLTIQRTEQRDSAMYRCASSLARYTEAFFGQGTRLTVV.

V is TRBV13 and J is TRBJ2-3, with TRBD2 identical over 7 bases. V lost 1 base and J lost 0; bases outside the gene matches: 10. This CDR3 region has 18 residues. The germline V gene encodes CDR1 PRHDT and CDR2 FYEKMQ (reference sequence). The DNA of the CDR3 is TGTGCCAGCAGCTTAGCTAGCGGCGGAGGGGCGAGCACAGATACGCAGTATTTT. Translated, it gives CASSLASGGGASTDTQYF.

With regard to this clone: The sample holds other DNA sequences that translate to the same CDR3. The CDR3 sequence: CASSSHRDTTGHEQFF. As DNA, the CDR3 is TGTGCCAGCAGCTCCCACCGGGACACCACCGGCCATGAGCAGTTCTTC. The chain links TRBV7-2 to TRBJ2-1; maybe TRBD1 (6 bases). CDR3 length equals 16 residues. Germline V gene sequence: CDR1 SGHTA, CDR2 FQGNSA. V lost 4 bases to trimming and J lost 8 bases, with 21 bases between them.

The sample holds one count of this clone. The CDR3 protein is CASAAAWGYTF. In nucleotides, the CDR3 is TGTGCCTCAGCAGCGGCTTGGGGCTACACCTTC. The chain links TRBV30 to TRBJ1-2; D remains ambiguous. From germline, CDR1 is GTSNPN and CDR2 SVGIG (reference sequence). CDR3 length: 11 amino acids. V was pared by 7 bases and J by 8 bases, with 14 bases between.

The gene calls are TRBV6-1 and TRBJ1-5; weak D call: TRBD1 (5 bases). Trimming removed 1 base from V and 3 bases from J, with 10 bases in between. Germline CDR1 reads MNHNS; CDR2 reads SASEGT. The length of the CDR3 is 15 residues. The CDR3 protein is CASSEVGAANQPQHF. In DNA form, the CDR3 reads TGTGCCAGCAGTGAAGTTGGGGCAGCCAATCAGCCCCAGCATTTT.

The gene calls are TRBV7-6 and TRBJ1-1, with D tentatively TRBD1 (6 bases). Trimming removed 5 bases at V and 7 bases at J, with 14 bases between. The CDR3 covers 13 residues. Germline values: CDR1 SGHVS, CDR2 FNYEAQ. The CDR3 loop reads CASSIGQLSEAFF. DNA for the CDR3: TGTGCCAGCAGCATCGGACAGCTCAGTGAAGCTTTCTTT.

The J gene is TRBJ2-1, the V gene TRBV6-5; TRBD2 aligns across 11 bases. V shed 7 bases and J 7 bases; nucleotides not matched to a gene: 9. This CDR3 has 15 amino acids. Germline CDR1 and CDR2: MNHEY and SVGAGI. As DNA, the CDR3 is TGTGCCAGCACCGGGACTAGCGGTTATGTGAATGAGCAGTTCTTC. Residues: CASTGTSGYVNEQFF.

The chain carries TRBV7-8 and TRBJ2-7; weak D call: TRBD2 (5 bases). The V end was cut by 4 bases, the J end by 2 bases, with 9 bases between. This CDR3 has 13 amino acids. Germline assignment: CDR1 SGHVS and CDR2 FQNEAQ. CDR3 coding DNA: TGTGCCAGCAGCTGGACTCCTACCTACGAGCAGTACTTC. Translating it yields CASSWTPTYEQYF.

The chain combines TRBV6-1 with TRBJ1-6; 9 positions match TRBD1. Germline CDR1 reads MNHNS; CDR2 reads SASEGT. The CDR3 has 14 amino acids. V was pared by 1 base and J by 13 bases, with 5 bases of the junction left unmatched. The CDR3 here is CASSEGTGANPLHF. The CDR3 coding sequence is TGTGCCAGCAGTGAAGGGACAGGGGCTAATCCCCTCCACTTT.

The rearrangement uses TRBV6-5 and TRBJ2-1; perhaps TRBD2 as D (8 bases). From germline, CDR1 is MNHEY and CDR2 SVGAGI. The CDR3 covers 14 residues. V was clipped by 8 bases and J by 9 bases, with 20 bases between them. CDR3 in amino acids: CASGTREGAIEQFF. The DNA of the CDR3 is TGTGCCAGCGGGACTAGAGAGGGGGCCATTGAGCAGTTCTTC.

As to this clone: Other DNA sequences in the sample encode the same CDR3. V usage is TRBV5-6 and J usage is TRBJ1-1; TRBD1 is a possible D gene (5 bases). The CDR3 runs to 16 residues. Per germline, CDR1 SGHDT and CDR2 YYEEEE. The V and J ends lost 4 bases and 4 bases respectively, with 20 bases between them. CDR3 bases: TGTGCCAGCAGCCCCTGGACATTTAGGGTGGTCACTGAAGCTTTCTTT. Amino acid sequence: CASSPWTFRVVTEAFF.

The chain employs TRBV6-5 and TRBJ1-1; D is perhaps TRBD1 (5 bases). V was cut by 2 bases and J by 0 bases, with 7 bases left in between. Germline values: CDR1 MNHEY, CDR2 SVGAGI. The CDR3 spans 14 residues. CDR3 nucleotide sequence: TGTGCCAGCAGTTACCGGGGGTTGAACACTGAAGCTTTCTTT. Translating gives CASSYRGLNTEAFF.

This chain joins TRBV2 and TRBJ1-1; 8 bases match TRBD1. V lost 4 bases and J lost 1; bases outside the gene matches: 5. This CDR3 has 15 residues. Germline V gives CDR1 SNHLY, CDR2 FYNNEI. CDR3: CASSGRGPENTEAFF. In DNA form, the CDR3 reads TGTGCCAGCAGTGGCAGGGGGCCAGAGAACACTGAAGCTTTCTTT.

The chain is built from TRBV29-1 and TRBJ2-7; TRBD1 matches at 9 bases. The germline V gene has CDR1 SQVTM and CDR2 ANQGSEA. The CDR3 runs 13 residues. The J segment lost 3 bases and the V segment lost 5 bases, leaving 5 bases of the junction unmatched. The CDR3 sequence: CSVRDRVDYEQYF. The CDR3 DNA reads as TGCAGCGTTAGGGACAGGGTGGACTACGAGCAGTACTTC.

This chain joins TRBV4-3 and TRBJ2-3; no clear D. V lost 1 base and J 11 bases, leaving 13 bases between the germline ends. CDR1 and CDR2 (germline): LGHNA, YSLEER. CDR3 length: 13 amino acids. CDR3: CASSQVPSTGQYF. CDR3 coding DNA: TGCGCCAGCAGCCAAGTCCCCTCAACGGGGCAGTATTTT.